The clone carrying this T cell receptor beta chain was counted at least ten times. The record originates from a study of T-cell memory formation after mild COVID-19. The CDR3 is 14 amino acids. The germline V gene has CDR1 MNHEY and CDR2 SVGAGI. With V trimmed by 5 bases and J by 2 bases, 5 bases remained unmatched. TCRdb re-analysed the 5' RACE reads in MiXCR, keeping a single row per CDR3 protein. The table has 200,000 to 300,000 distinct CDR3 sequences, approximately 15% seen once. The receptor comes from a man aged 18 to 35 who had mild COVID-19 (a few samples of this study predate the infection). Cell type and time point are not known. The chain is built from TRBV6-5 and TRBJ2-7; 8 nucleotides agree with TRBD1. Sequencing was done on a sample of PBMCs or a T cell subset sorted from them (not recorded which). CDR3 sequence reads: CASSPRTGTYEQYF. The CDR3 DNA reads as TGTGCCAGCAGTCCGCGGACAGGGACCTACGAGCAGTACTTC.